Reported below is one T cell receptor (beta chain). The sample originates from a study of sequential checkpoint blockade in melanoma. The wider study: Each arm's sequence ended with maintenance nivolumab.

Germline CDR1 SGHTS, CDR2 YDEGEE. The V segment lost 4 bases and the J segment 0 bases; nucleotides outside the gene matches: 3. The CDR3 is 15 amino acids. Data came from immunoSEQ multiplex PCR; TCRdb stores just in-frame clones and leaves some out. Here the sample spans about 18,000 clones, around 70% being singletons. Treatment described: randomized to nivolumab then ipilimumab (arm A) or the reverse (arm B). None of the patients previously received DNA-damaging chemotherapy. PBMC sorting kept live CD3+CD8+ cells without CD19 or CD56. The source is a human donor with melanoma. The starting material was CD8+ T cells sorted from blood (inferred from file names), obtained from a patient given nivolumab and ipilimumab in sequence. The J gene is TRBJ2-3, the V gene TRBV5-8; 9 nucleotides line up with TRBD1. The DNA for the CDR3 is TGTGCCAGCAGCCCCGGGACAGGGAGCACAGATACGCAGTATTTT. It translates to CASSPGTGSTDTQYF.